This entry is about one TCR beta chain. The antigen is not known. According to the study, TCR beta libraries were built with iRepertoire HTBI primers and CDR3-region Arm-PCR. TCRdb processed the multiplex PCR reads anew with MiXCR; each CDR3 protein has one entry. The sample includes 430,000 or so distinct CDR3 sequences, over 20% of them seen just once. The ends were cut back, 3 bases at V and 1 base at J, with 18 bases in the middle. The CDR3 contains 17 residues. Germline CDR1 is KGHSH and CDR2 is LQKENI. This entry is derived from a study of regulatory T cells in long-lasting Graves disease. The study's findings and limits: Persistent disease was associated with favored TRBV28 usage and with favored use of TRBJ1-2 and TRBJ2-5. Lower TCR diversity characterized persistent Graves' patients relative to newly diagnosed patients.

Specified time point: persistent/refractory GD, antithyroid drugs over 5 years with positive TRAb. PBMC-derived RNA was used for the TCR library. The chain recombines TRBV18 with TRBJ1-1, with unresolved D. The receptor was isolated from a female donor with Graves disease. Specimen: peripheral blood mononuclear cells (PBMCs), collected when the disease was refractory, from a patient treated with antithyroid drugs. The CDR3 DNA reads as TGTGCCAGCTCACCGATATTGGGGTCCAGAAAGAACACTGAAGCTTTCTTT. Translating it yields CASSPILGSRKNTEAFF.